This entry describes one TCR beta chain. Its cognate antigen is unknown. The data were obtained in a study of CD4+ T cells in melanoma. Repertoires were generated with immunoSEQ multiplex PCR, while TCRdb's copy carries only in-frame clones and drops some. The table includes around 100,000 clones, about nine tenths detected once. This CDR3 comprises 15 residues. Trimming cost V 6 bases and J 4 bases, with 19 bases left between them. The germline V gene encodes CDR1 SQVTM and CDR2 ANQGSEA. Study outcomes and limitations: In melanoma, neoantigen-specific CD4+ T cells reportedly differed in differentiation state.

Sequencing was done on a sample of peripheral blood. This clonotype was obtained from a human donor with melanoma. The chain is built from TRBV29-1 and TRBJ1-5; D remains unclear. The CDR3 DNA is TGCAGCGTAGCCTCCGGGTCCGAGTTTAATCAGCCCCAGCATTTT. Encoded protein: CSVASGSEFNQPQHF. Together with reference TRBV29-1 and TRBJ1-5, the CDR3 gives the full variable domain: SAVISQKPSRDICQRGTSLTIQCQVDSQVTMMFWYRQQPGQSLTLIATANQGSEATYESGFVIDKFPISRPNLTFSTLTVSNMSPEDSSIYLCSVASGSEFNQPQHFGDGTRLSIL.